This TCR beta chain is drawn from a study of T cell responses to AZD1222 COVID-19 vaccine. Using immunoSEQ multiplex PCR, the repertoire was profiled, and TCRdb retains in-frame clones only, with some absent. The data hold about 140,000 clones, with roughly 93% observed a single time. Germline loops: CDR1 KGHDR, CDR2 SFDVKD. V was cut by 9 bases and J by 0 bases, with 16 bases left in between. CDR3 length: 15 residues. This sequence originates from an adult who received the AZD1222 COVID-19 vaccine. This rearrangement joins TRBV24-1 to TRBJ1-2; possibly TRBD1 for D (6 bases). The material was peripheral blood, obtained 28 days after the second AZD1222 dose. The CDR3 coding sequence is TGTGCCACCCCCGACACAGGGACGGCTAACTATGGCTACACCTTC. Protein sequence: CATPDTGTANYGYTF.